This T cell receptor beta chain stems from a study of memory CD4+ T cells and cytomegalovirus serostatus (dated by TCRdb to about 2019). Notes on the research overall: The cohort comprised around 35 healthy Belgian adults, 9 CMV seropositive and some 24 CMV seronegative. The study sequenced CD4+ memory TCRbeta repertoires of a Belgian cohort with known cytomegalovirus serostatus to replicate a published TCR-based CMV serostatus classifier. Overall study outcomes, separate from this receptor: The results were interpreted as suggesting that the CMV-associated TCR signature is mostly present in the CD4+ memory repertoire. On the Belgian cohort, the classifier based on the original framework reached a median bootstrapped AUC of approximately 0.95, with a 95% CI of 0.76-1.00. Among the roughly 160 previously reported CMV-associated TCRbeta sequences, over 65 showed up in the CD4+ memory repertoires, with each one found in between one and five individuals. CMV serostatus prediction reached a median bootstrapped AUC of 0.95 with the original framework and just over 0.9 with a US-trained random forest. Unlike the original study, which covered naive and memory CD4+ and CD8+ populations, the Belgian study sequenced only CD4+CD45RO+ memory cells.

This clone has more than one count but fewer than ten. There is no known antigen for this receptor. No qualities accompany the bases; no much larger clone lies one base away. CDR1 and CDR2, looked up from the germline V gene (reference sequence), are SGHNT and YYREEE. V lost 2 bases and J lost 2 bases, and the count of bases not matched to a germline gene is 7. The CDR3, cysteine through phenylalanine, is 16 amino acids long. Just the 48-base CDR3 DNA is kept, in frame starting at base 1. The Quick-DNA Microprep Kit was used to extract genomic DNA from the sorted cells. TCRbeta DNA was amplified with the immunoSEQ hsTCRbeta kit following the manufacturer's protocol. TCRbeta libraries were sequenced on an Illumina MiSeq instrument. Per the source publication's procedure: Once out-of-frame sequences had been removed, 2,204,828 distinct TCRbeta sequences were left, which works out to an average of about 67,000 per individual. Each individual was scored by the count of 164 previously reported CMV-associated TCRbeta sequences and the total productive distinct TCRbeta count. A beta-binomial model was reimplemented in Python, and scikit-learn random forests with default parameters were trained on data from the US cohort. Classifier performance on the Belgian cohort was reported as the median AUC with percentile confidence intervals calculated over 10,000 bootstrap iterations. TCRdb limited this immuneACCESS table to in-frame rearrangements with V and J called. A share of clones is missing; checked studies link under half to unresolved V genes, and the rest is unexplained. From that table come the V and J calls and clone size; the DNA was used to work out D and trimming. Present in this sample are 70,000 to 90,000 clones, 60% to 80% of which were seen just once. The ten largest clonotypes hold 2% to 3% of the sample.

Single viable CD3+CD4+CD8-CD45RO+ cells were sorted as memory CD4+ T cells on a FACSAria II. CMV serostatus was determined with a Roche Elecsys assay detecting serum IgG against CMV pp150, pp28, p38 and p52. After thawing, total CD4+ T cells were enriched by positive selection with CD4 magnetic microbeads. The samples came from a different study that was designed specifically to examine the CD4+ T cell memory repertoire. Peripheral blood mononuclear cells were isolated and cryopreserved according to standard operating procedures, and serum was stored at -80 degrees C. The staining used CD3-PerCP (BW264/56), CD4-APC (RPA-T4), CD45RO-PE (UCHT1) and CD8-Pacific Orange (3B5) antibodies, and Sytox blue was used to exclude non-viable cells.

Sequencing used memory CD4+ T cells from blood. The rearranged chain carries TRBV5-4 and TRBJ2-3, and 8 junctional nucleotides match TRBD1. The source of this sequence is an adult in good health and CMV-seropositive. The CDR3 loop reads CASSFRQGSSTDTQYF. The nucleotide sequence is TGTGCCAGCAGCTTCCGACAGGGGAGTTCCACAGATACGCAGTATTTT.